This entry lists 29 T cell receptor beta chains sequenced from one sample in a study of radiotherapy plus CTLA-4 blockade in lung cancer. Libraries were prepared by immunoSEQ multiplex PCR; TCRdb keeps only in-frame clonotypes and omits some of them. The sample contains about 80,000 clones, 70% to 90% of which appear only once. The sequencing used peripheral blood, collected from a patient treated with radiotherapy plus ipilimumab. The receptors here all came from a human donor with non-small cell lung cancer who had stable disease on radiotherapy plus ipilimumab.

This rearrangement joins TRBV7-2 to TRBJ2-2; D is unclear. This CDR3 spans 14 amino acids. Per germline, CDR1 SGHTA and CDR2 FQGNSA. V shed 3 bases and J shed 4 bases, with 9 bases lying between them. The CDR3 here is CASSFGPGTGELFF. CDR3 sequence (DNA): TGTGCCAGCAGCTTCGGCCCGGGCACCGGGGAGCTGTTTTTT.

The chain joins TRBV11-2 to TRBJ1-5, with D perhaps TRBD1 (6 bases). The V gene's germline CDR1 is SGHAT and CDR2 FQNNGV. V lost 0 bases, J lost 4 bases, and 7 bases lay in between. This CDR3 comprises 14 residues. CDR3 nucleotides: TGTGCCAGCAGCTTAGAGCAGGGGAATCAGCCCCAGCATTTT. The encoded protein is CASSLEQGNQPQHF.

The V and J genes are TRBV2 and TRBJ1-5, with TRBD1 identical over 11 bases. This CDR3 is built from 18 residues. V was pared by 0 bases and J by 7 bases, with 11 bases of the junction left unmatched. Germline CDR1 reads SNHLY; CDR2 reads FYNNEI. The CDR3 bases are TGTGCCAGCAGTGAAGCTAGATACGGACAGGGGGCCGGGCAGCCCCAGCATTTT. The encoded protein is CASSEARYGQGAGQPQHF.

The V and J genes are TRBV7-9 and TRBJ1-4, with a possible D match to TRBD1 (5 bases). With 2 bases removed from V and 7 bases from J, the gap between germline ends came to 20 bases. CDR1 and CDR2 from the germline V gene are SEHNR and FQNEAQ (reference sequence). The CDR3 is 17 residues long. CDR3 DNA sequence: TGTGCCAGCAGCTTATTGACAGTAACAAGTATAGGTGAAAAACTGTTTTTT. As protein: CASSLLTVTSIGEKLFF.

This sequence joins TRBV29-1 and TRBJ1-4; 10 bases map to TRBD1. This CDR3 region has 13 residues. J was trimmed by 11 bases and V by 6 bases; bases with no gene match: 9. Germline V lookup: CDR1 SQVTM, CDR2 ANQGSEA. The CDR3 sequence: CSVSGTGERKLFF. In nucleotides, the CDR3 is TGCAGCGTCTCCGGGACAGGGGAGAGGAAACTGTTTTTT.

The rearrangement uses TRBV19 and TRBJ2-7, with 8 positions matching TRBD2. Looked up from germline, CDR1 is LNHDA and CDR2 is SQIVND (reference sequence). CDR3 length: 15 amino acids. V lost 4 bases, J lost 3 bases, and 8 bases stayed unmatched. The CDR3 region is CASSTGLAKNYEQYF. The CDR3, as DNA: TGTGCCAGTAGTACCGGACTAGCTAAAAACTACGAGCAGTACTTC.

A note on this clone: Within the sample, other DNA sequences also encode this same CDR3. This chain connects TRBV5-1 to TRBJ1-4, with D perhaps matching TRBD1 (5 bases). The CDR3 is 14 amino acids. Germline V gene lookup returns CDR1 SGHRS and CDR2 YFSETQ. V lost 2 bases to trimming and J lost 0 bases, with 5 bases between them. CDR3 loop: CASSLGATNEKLFF. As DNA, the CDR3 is TGCGCCAGCAGCTTAGGGGCAACTAATGAAAAACTGTTTTTT.

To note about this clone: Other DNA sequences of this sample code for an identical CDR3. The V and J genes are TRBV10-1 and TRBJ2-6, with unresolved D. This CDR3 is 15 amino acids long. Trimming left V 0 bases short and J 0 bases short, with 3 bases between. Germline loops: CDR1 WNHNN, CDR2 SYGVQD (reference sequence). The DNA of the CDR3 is TGCGCCAGCAGTGAGTCGGGCTCTGGGGCCAACGTCCTGACTTTC. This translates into CASSESGSGANVLTF.

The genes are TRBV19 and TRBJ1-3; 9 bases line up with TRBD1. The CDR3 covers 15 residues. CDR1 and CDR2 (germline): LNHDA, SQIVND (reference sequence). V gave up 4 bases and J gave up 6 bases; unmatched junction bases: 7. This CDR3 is CASSTTGTGTNTIYF. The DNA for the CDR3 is TGTGCCAGTAGTACCACCGGGACAGGGACAAACACCATATATTTT. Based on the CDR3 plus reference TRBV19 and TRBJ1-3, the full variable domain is DGGITQSPKYLFRKEGQNVTLSCEQNLNHDAMYWYRQDPGQGLRLIYYSQIVNDFQKGDIAEGYSVSREKKESFPLTVTSAQKNPTAFYLCASSTTGTGTNTIYFGEGSWLTVV.

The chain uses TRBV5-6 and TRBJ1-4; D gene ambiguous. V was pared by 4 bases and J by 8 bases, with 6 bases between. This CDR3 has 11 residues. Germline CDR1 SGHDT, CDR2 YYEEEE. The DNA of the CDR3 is TGTGCCAGCAGCCATGGGGAAAAACTGTTTTTT. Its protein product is CASSHGEKLFF.

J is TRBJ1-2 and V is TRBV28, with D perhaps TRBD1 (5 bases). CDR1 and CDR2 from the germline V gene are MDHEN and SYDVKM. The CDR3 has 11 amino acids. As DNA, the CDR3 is TGTGGGGTGAGGGGAGTCAATGGCTACACCTTC. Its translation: CGVRGVNGYTF.

This CDR3 reads CASSGRDEQFF. CDR3 nucleotide sequence: TGTGCCAGCAGCGGACGGGATGAGCAGTTCTTC. The J gene is TRBJ2-1, the V gene TRBV9; D is unclear. CDR3 length equals 11 residues. Trimming took 3 bases from V and 8 from J, leaving 6 bases between them. From germline, CDR1 is SGDLS and CDR2 YYNGEE.

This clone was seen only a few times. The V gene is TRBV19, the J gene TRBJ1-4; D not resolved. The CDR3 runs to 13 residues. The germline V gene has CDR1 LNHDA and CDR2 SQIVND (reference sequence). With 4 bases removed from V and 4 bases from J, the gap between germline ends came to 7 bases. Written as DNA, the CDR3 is TGTGCCAGTAGTACTACTCTTAATGAAAAACTGTTTTTT. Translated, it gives CASSTTLNEKLFF.

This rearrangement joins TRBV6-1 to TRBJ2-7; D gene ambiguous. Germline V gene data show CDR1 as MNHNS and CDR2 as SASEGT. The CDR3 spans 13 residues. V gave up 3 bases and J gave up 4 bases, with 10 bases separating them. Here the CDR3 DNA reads TGTGCCAGCAGTGACGGCAAACCTTACGAGCAGTACTTC. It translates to CASSDGKPYEQYF.

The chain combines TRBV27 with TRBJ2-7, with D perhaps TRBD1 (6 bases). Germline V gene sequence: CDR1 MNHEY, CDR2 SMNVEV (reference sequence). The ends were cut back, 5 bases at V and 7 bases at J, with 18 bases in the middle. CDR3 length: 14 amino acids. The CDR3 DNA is TGTGCCAGCAGTCTCTCGACAGGAACGTGGGAGCAGTACTTC. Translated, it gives CASSLSTGTWEQYF.

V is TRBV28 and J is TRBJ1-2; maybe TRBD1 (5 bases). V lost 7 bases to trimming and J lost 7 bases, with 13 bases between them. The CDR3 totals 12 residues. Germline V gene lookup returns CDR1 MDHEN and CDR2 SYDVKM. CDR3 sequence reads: CASTDRLSGYTF. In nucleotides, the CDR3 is TGTGCCAGCACAGACAGATTGAGTGGCTACACCTTC.

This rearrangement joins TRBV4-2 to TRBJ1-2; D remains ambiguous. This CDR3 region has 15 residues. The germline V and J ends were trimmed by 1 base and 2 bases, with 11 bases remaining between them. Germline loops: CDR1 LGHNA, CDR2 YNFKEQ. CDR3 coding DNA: TGTGCCAGCAGCCAAGTGAACAGCGGAAACTATGGCTACACCTTC. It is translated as CASSQVNSGNYGYTF.

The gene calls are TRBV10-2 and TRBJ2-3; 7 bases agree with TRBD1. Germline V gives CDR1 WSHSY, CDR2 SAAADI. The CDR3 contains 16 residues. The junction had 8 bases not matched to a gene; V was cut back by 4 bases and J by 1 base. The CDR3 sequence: CASSASTGLRTDTQYF. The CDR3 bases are TGCGCCAGCAGTGCCTCGACAGGGCTACGCACAGATACGCAGTATTTT.

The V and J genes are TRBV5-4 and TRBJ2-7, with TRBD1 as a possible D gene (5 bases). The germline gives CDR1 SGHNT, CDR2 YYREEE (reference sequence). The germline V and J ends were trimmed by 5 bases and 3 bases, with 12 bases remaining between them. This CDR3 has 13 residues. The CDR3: CASRVQGVYEQYF. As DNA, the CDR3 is TGTGCCAGCAGAGTCCAAGGGGTCTACGAGCAGTACTTC.

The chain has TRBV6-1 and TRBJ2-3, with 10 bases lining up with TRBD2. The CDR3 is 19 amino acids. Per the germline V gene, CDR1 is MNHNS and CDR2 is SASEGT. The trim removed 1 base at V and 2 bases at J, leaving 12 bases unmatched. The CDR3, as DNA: TGTGCCAGCAGTGAAGGGGGACTAGCGCGCCCTCTGACCACAGATACGCAGTATTTT. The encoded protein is CASSEGGLARPLTTDTQYF.

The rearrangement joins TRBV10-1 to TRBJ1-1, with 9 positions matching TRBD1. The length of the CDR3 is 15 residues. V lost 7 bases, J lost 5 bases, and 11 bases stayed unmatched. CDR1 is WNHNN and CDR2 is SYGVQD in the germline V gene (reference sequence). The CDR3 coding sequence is TGCGCCAGCACACAGGGGGCCAGGGGAAGAACTGAAGCTTTCTTT. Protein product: CASTQGARGRTEAFF.

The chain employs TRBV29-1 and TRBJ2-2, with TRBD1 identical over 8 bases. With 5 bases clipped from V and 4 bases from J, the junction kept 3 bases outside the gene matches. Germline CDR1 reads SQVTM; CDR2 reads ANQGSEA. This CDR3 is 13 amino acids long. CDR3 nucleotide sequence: TGCAGCGTTCATGGACAGGGCACCGGGGAGCTGTTTTTT. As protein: CSVHGQGTGELFF.

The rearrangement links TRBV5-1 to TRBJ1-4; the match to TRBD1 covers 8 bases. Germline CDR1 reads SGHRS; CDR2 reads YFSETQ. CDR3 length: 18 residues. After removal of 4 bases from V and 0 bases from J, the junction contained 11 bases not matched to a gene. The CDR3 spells CASSLSGQGRPTNEKLFF. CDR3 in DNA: TGCGCCAGCAGCCTTAGTGGACAGGGAAGGCCAACTAATGAAAAACTGTTTTTT.

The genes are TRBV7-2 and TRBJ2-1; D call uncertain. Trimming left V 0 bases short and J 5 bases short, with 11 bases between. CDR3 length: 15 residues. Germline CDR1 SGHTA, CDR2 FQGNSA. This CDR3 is CASSLARPVDNEQFF. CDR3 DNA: TGTGCCAGCAGCTTAGCGCGTCCGGTCGACAATGAGCAGTTCTTC.

In nucleotides, the CDR3 is TGTGCCAGCAGCTTTGGACAGGAGCGCACAGATACGCAGTATTTT. This translates into CASSFGQERTDTQYF. The chain links TRBV7-9 to TRBJ2-3, with 7 positions matching TRBD1. This CDR3 comprises 15 residues. J was trimmed by 1 base and V by 3 bases; bases with no gene match: 4. Looked up from germline, CDR1 is SEHNR and CDR2 is FQNEAQ (reference sequence). The full variable domain, in which reference TRBV7-9 and TRBJ2-3 provide the parts outside the CDR3, is DTGVSQNPRHKITKRGQNVTFRCDPISEHNRLYWYRQTLGQGPEFLTYFQNEAQLEKSRLLSDRFSAERPKGSFSTLEIQRTEQGDSAMYLCASSFGQERTDTQYFGPGTRLTVL.

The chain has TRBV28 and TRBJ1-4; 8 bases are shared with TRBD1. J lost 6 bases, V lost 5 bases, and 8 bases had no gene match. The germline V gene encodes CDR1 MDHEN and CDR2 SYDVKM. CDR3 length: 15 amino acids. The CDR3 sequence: CASSPWTGRDEKLFF. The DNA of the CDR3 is TGTGCCAGCAGTCCCTGGACAGGGAGGGATGAAAAACTGTTTTTT.

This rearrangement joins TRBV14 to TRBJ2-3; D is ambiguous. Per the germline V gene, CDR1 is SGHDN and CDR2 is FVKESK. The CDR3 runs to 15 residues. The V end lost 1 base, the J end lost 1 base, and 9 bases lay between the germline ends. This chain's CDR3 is CASSQGASRTDTQYF. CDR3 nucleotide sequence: TGTGCCAGCAGCCAAGGTGCCAGCCGCACAGATACGCAGTATTTT.

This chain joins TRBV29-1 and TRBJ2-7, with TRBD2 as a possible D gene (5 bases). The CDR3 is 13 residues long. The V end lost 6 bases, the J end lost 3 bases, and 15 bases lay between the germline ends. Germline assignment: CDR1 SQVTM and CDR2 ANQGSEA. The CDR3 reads CSVQGGRSYEQYF. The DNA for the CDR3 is TGCAGCGTCCAAGGAGGCAGGAGCTACGAGCAGTACTTC.

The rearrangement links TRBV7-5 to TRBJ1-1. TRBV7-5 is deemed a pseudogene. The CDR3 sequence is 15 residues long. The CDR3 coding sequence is TGTGTCAGAAGGGCTTCGGGGGGGGCGGACGCTGAAGCTTTCTTT. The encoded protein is CVRRASGGADAEAFF.